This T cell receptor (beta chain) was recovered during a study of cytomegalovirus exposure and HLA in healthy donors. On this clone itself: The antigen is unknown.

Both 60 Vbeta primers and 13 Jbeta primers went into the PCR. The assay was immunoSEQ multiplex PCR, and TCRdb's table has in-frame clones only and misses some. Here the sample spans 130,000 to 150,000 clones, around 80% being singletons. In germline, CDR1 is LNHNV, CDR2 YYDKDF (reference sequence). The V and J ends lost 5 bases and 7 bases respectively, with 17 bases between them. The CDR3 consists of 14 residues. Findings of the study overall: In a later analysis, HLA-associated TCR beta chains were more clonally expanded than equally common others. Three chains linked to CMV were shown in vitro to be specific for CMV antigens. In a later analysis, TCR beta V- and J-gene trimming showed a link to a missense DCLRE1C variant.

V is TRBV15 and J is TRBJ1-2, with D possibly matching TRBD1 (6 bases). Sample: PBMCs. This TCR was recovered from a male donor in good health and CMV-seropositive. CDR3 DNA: TGTGCCACCAGCCCCACCGCAGGGGTGTTTGGCTACACCTTC. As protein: CATSPTAGVFGYTF.